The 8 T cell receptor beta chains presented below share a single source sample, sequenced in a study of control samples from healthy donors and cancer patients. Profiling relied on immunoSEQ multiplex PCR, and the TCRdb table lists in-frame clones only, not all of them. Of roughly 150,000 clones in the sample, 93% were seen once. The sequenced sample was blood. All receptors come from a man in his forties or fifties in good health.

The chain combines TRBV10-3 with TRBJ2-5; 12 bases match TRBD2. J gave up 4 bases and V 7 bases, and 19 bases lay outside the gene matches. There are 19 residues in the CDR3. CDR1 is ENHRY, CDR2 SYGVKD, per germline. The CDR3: CAIKPGTSGPLSPSETQYF. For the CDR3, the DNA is TGTGCCATCAAGCCGGGGACTAGCGGGCCATTGAGTCCCTCAGAGACCCAGTACTTC.

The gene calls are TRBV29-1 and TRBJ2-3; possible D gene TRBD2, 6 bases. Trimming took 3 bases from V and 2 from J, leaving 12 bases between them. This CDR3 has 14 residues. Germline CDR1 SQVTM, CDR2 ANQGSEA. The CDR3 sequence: CSVEVGLSTDTQYF. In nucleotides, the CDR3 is TGCAGCGTTGAGGTGGGACTTTCCACAGATACGCAGTATTTT.

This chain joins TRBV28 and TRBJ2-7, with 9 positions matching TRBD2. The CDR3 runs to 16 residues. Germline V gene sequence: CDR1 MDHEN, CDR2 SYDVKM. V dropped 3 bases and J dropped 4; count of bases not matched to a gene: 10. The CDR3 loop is CASSFQYGTSSYEQYF. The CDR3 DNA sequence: TGTGCCAGCAGTTTTCAATATGGGACTAGCTCGTACGAGCAGTACTTC.

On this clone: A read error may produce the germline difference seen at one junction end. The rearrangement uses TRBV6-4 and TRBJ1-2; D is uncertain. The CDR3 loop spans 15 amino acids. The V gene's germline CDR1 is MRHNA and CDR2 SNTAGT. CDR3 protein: CASRDSSIGLRGYTF. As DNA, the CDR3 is TGTGCCAGCAGAGACTCTAGCATCGGTTTGCGCGGCTACACCTTC.

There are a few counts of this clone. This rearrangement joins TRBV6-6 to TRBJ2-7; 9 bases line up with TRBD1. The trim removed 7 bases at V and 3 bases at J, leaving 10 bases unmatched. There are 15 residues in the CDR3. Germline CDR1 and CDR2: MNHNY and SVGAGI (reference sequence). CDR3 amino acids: CASTEPGQGVYEQYF. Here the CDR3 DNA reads TGTGCCAGCACTGAACCGGGACAGGGAGTCTACGAGCAGTACTTC.

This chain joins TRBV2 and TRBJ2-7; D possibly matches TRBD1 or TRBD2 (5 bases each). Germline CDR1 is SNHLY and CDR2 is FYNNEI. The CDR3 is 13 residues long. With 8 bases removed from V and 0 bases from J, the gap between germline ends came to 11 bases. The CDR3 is CASRWDGSYEQYF. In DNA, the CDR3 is TGTGCCAGCCGCTGGGACGGCTCCTACGAGCAGTACTTC.

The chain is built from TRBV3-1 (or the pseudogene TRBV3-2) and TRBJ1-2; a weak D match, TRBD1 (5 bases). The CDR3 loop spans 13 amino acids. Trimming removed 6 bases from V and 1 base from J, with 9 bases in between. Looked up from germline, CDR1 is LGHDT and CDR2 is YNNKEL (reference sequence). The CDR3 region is CASSQQVNYGYTF. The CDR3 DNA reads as TGTGCCAGCAGTCAACAGGTTAACTATGGCTACACCTTC.

In DNA form, the CDR3 reads TGTGCCAGTAGTATTTCTACGTGGGGCCTCACCTCTGGGGCCAACGTCCTGACTTTC. This codes for CASSISTWGLTSGANVLTF. The genes are TRBV19 and TRBJ2-6; TRBD1 is a possible D gene (5 bases). This CDR3 spans 19 amino acids. V dropped 3 bases and J dropped 0 bases, with 18 bases sitting between them. The V gene's germline CDR1 is LNHDA and CDR2 SQIVND (reference sequence).